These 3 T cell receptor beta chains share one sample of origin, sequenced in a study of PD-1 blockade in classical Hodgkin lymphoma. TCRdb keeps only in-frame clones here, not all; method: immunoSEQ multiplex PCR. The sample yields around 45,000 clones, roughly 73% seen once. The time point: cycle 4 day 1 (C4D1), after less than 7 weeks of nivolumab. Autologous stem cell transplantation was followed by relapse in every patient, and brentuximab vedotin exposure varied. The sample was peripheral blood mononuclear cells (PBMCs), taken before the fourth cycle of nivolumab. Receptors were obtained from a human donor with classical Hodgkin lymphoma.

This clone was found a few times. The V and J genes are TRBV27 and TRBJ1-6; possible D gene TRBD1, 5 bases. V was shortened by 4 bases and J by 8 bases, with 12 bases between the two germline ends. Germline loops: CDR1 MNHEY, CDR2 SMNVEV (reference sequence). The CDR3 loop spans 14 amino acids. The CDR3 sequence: CASSSGLWYSPLHF. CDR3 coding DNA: TGTGCCAGCAGTTCGGGACTCTGGTATTCACCCCTCCACTTT.

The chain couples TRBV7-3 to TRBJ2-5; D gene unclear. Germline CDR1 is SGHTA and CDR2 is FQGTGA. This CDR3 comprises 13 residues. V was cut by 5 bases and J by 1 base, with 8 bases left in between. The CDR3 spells CASSLPPQETQYF. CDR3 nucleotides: TGTGCCAGCAGCCTACCCCCCCAAGAGACCCAGTACTTC.

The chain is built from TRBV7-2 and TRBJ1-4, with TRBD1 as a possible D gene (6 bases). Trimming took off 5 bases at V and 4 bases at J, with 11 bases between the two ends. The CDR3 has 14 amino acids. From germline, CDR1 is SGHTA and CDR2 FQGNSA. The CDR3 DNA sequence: TGTGCCAGCAGCCTGGGACATGATAATGAAAAACTGTTTTTT. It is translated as CASSLGHDNEKLFF.